The rows below give T cell receptor beta chains drawn from one sample of a study of cytomegalovirus exposure and HLA in healthy donors. Sequencing was performed with immunoSEQ multiplex PCR; in TCRdb, only in-frame clones are kept and a portion is missing. The sample has 65,000 to 75,000 clones, about 70% seen once. The specimen sequenced was PBMCs. These receptors originate from a young woman in good health and CMV-seronegative. Both conserved end residues are part of each CDR3. D genes are given only for firm matches. Clone size appears in some rows only: once, few, many, or a class for an expanded clone.

V gene,J gene,clone size,D gene,CDR3 DNA,CDR3 protein
TRBV12-5,TRBJ2-7,once,TRBD1,TGTGCTAGTGGTTTTACCCGGGACAGGTCCTACGAGCAGTACTTC,CASGFTRDRSYEQYF
TRBV10-3,TRBJ2-2,-,TRBD2,TGTGCCATCAGTCCTTCACTAGCGGGGGTCTTTGGTAGGACCGGGGAGCTGTTTTTT,CAISPSLAGVFGRTGELFF
TRBV19,TRBJ2-7,-,TRBD1,TGTGCCAGTAGTGCCTCCGGGACAGGGACCGAGCAGTACTTC,CASSASGTGTEQYF
TRBV6-5,TRBJ1-5,few,-,TGTGCCACCTCGGGGGGCAGGAGCAATCAGCCCCAGCATTTT,CATSGGRSNQPQHF
TRBV2,TRBJ2-3,-,TRBD1,TGTGCCAGCAGTGAACAGCAGGGGGCTCAATGGGGCGCAGATACGCAGTATTTT,CASSEQQGAQWGADTQYF
TRBV7-9,TRBJ1-2,once,-,TGTTCCAGCAGCTTAGACAGAACTGGCTACACCTTC,CSSSLDRTGYTF
TRBV6-5,TRBJ2-4,-,-,TGTGCCAGCAGCAGGACAGCGCTAGCCAAAAACATTCAGTACTTC,CASSRTALAKNIQYF
TRBV7-2,TRBJ1-1,-,-,TGTGCCAGCAGCTTATATGGAGGGGTCACTGAAGCTTTCTTT,CASSLYGGVTEAFF
TRBV7-9,TRBJ2-3,few,TRBD2,TGTGCCAGCAGCTCGAGCGGTGGCGGGGGGGCTGGAGATACGCAGTATTTT,CASSSSGGGGAGDTQYF
TRBV6-5,TRBJ1-3,-,-,TGTGCCAGCACAATTTCTGGAAACACCATATATTTT,CASTISGNTIYF
TRBV6-5,TRBJ2-5,-,TRBD1,TGTGCCAGCAGAAGACAGGGACAAGAGACCCAGTACTTC,CASRRQGQETQYF
TRBV4-3,TRBJ2-3,-,-,TGCGCCAGCAGCCAAGAAATGGCGGATCGACAGTATTTT,CASSQEMADRQYF
TRBV7-8,TRBJ2-2,-,-,TGTGCCAGCAGACCACGGGGAGGGGGGACCGGGGAGCTGTTTTTT,CASRPRGGGTGELFF
TRBV19,TRBJ1-5,few,TRBD1,TGTGCCAGTAGTTCCAGACAGGGCGGTCAGCCCCAGCATTTT,CASSSRQGGQPQHF
TRBV5-1,TRBJ2-2,few,-,TGCGCCAGCAGCTTGTTCCAGGGGAACACCGGGGAGCTGTTTTTT,CASSLFQGNTGELFF
TRBV6-5,TRBJ1-1,-,TRBD1,TGTGCCAGCAGTACAACAGGGGGATTGAACACTGAAGCTTTCTTT,CASSTTGGLNTEAFF
TRBV6-1,TRBJ1-2,-,-,TGTGCCAGCAGTTTCAGGGGAAGCGGCTACACCTTC,CASSFRGSGYTF
TRBV19,TRBJ1-2,-,-,TGTGCCAGTAGTCCACAGGGTAACTATGGCTACACCTTC,CASSPQGNYGYTF
TRBV6-1,TRBJ1-2,-,-,TGTGCCAGCAGCCCCACCAAGGGCAGGGCAGATGGCTACACCTTC,CASSPTKGRADGYTF
TRBV5-1,TRBJ2-7,-,-,TGCGCCAGCAAGTCTAGAACGAGCTCCTACGAGCAGTACTTC,CASKSRTSSYEQYF
TRBV27,TRBJ2-5,-,TRBD1,TGTGCCAGCAGCCCCCAGGGGGCCCAAGAGACCCAGTACTTC,CASSPQGAQETQYF
TRBV7-9,TRBJ2-3,few,-,TGTGCCAGCAGCTTAGACCAGGGGTCAGATACGCAGTATTTT,CASSLDQGSDTQYF
TRBV9,TRBJ1-1,-,TRBD1,TGTGCCAGCAGCCCCAGGACAGGCACTGAAGCTTTCTTT,CASSPRTGTEAFF
TRBV6-1,TRBJ2-1,-,-,TGTGCCAGCAGACCCCCTCAGGGGTCCTACAATGAGCAGTTCTTC,CASRPPQGSYNEQFF
TRBV27,TRBJ2-3,-,TRBD1,TGTGCCAGCGGGGGACAGGGGACAGATACGCAGTATTTT,CASGGQGTDTQYF
TRBV7-9,TRBJ2-1,-,TRBD2,TGTGCCAGCAGCCCGGACCGGGGGGACAATGAGCAGTTCTTC,CASSPDRGDNEQFF
TRBV27,TRBJ2-1,-,-,TGTGCCAGCAGTTTGATTTCCGGAGTTGAGCAGTTCTTC,CASSLISGVEQFF
TRBV7-9,TRBJ2-2,-,TRBD1,TGTGCCAGCAGCCGGACAGGGCCCGGGGAGCTGTTTTTT,CASSRTGPGELFF
TRBV28,TRBJ2-4,-,TRBD2,TGTGCCAGCAGTTTATGGACTAGCGGGGCCAAAAACATTCAGTACTTC,CASSLWTSGAKNIQYF
TRBV7-6,TRBJ2-7,-,-,TGTGCCAGCAGCCGTCGACCCTCCAGGGAGCAGTACTTC,CASSRRPSREQYF
TRBV9,TRBJ1-1,-,-,TGTGCCAGCAGCGTAGAGAACAGACCTTACATGAACACTGAAGCTTTCTTT,CASSVENRPYMNTEAFF
TRBV11-3,TRBJ2-3,few,-,TGTGCCAGCAGCCCGAGGCTAGCGACCTTTAGCACAGATACGCAGTATTTT,CASSPRLATFSTDTQYF
TRBV7-6,TRBJ1-2,-,-,TGTGCCAGCCCCGCAGGGGCGCTTGGCTACACCTTC,CASPAGALGYTF
TRBV29-1,TRBJ2-7,few,TRBD1,TGCAGCGTTGCGGGACAGGGGTCTTCCTACGAGCAGTACTTC,CSVAGQGSSYEQYF